The TCR beta chain under discussion was sequenced for a study of blood T cell repertoires in COVID-19. How the authors handled the data: Scientists estimated how many nucleated cells there were by amplifying reference gene primers. Generated by immunoSEQ multiplex PCR, the TCRdb table keeps only in-frame clones and is missing some. From that table come the V and J calls and clone size; the DNA was used to work out D and trimming. The data contain roughly 400,000 clones, 85% to 90% of them singletons. The V gene's germline CDR1 is SNHLY and CDR2 FYNNEI. The CDR3 is 17 amino acids. Trimming took 7 bases from V and 4 from J, leaving 20 bases between them. This clone was observed a single time.

The TCR sequence derives from a man aged 30 to 45 who had recovered from COVID-19. V gene TRBV2 combines with J gene TRBJ1-6; tentatively, D is TRBD1 (5 bases). The specimen sequenced was PBMCs or T cells enriched from blood (not recorded which). CDR3 amino acids: CASKLQGGLRYNSPLHF. In DNA, the CDR3 is TGTGCCAGCAAACTCCAGGGCGGTCTCCGTTATAATTCACCCCTCCACTTT.